This TCR beta chain was sequenced in a study of regulatory T cells in long-lasting Graves disease. Study-level points and caveats: The work looked only at peripheral blood and did not look at thyroid tissue. Favored usage of TRBV28, TRBJ1-2 and TRBJ2-5 was recorded in persistent disease. Persistent patients shared some 2,500 public clonotypes among themselves. Newly diagnosed patients shared fewer, at 900 to 1,000.

This clonotype was picked up many times. Antigen: not known. Specified time point: newly diagnosed GD, antithyroid drugs for less than 3 months. The TCR library was made from RNA that had been extracted from PBMCs in TRIzol. The V gene lost 2 bases and the J gene lost 2 bases, with 10 bases spanning the gap. The CDR3 runs 15 residues. Germline V gene sequence: CDR1 MNHEY, CDR2 SVGAGI. Library construction for TCR beta used iRepertoire HTBI primers and Arm-PCR of CDR3 regions. Original processing notes: Among the samples, 60 to 65 TRBV and 14 TRBJ segments were identified. Using its own MiXCR run on the multiplex PCR reads, TCRdb lists one record per CDR3 protein. Here the V and J calls rest on TCRdb's processing, not on the authors' analysis. Among around 250,000 distinct CDR3 sequences listed, roughly 21% were seen once.

The specimen was peripheral blood mononuclear cells (PBMCs), collected at new diagnosis, from a patient treated with antithyroid drugs. This TCR was recovered from a female donor with Graves disease. The chain is built from TRBV6-5 and TRBJ1-5; no firm D call. This chain's CDR3 is CASSYDGVGNQPQHF. CDR3 coding DNA: TGTGCCAGCAGTTACGACGGGGTCGGCAATCAGCCCCAGCATTTT.